A single sample is the source of the 8 T cell receptor beta chains below, sequenced in a study of tumor and adjacent non-tumor tissue in lung cancer. A modified ARM-PCR protocol with three rounds of nested PCR amplified TCRbeta. TCRdb recomputed calls from the multiplex PCR reads with MiXCR, one row per CDR3 protein. The profile shows 100,000 to 120,000 distinct CDR3 sequences, under 90% of them singletons. The template was RNA from unsorted bulk tissue. Sequenced: lung tumor tissue. These receptors all stem from a man between 70 and 80 years old with non-small cell lung cancer.

The chain is built from TRBV29-1 and TRBJ2-1, with 7 nucleotides matching TRBD2. This CDR3 has 14 amino acids. Germline-derived CDR1 and CDR2 are SQVTM and ANQGSEA. This CDR3 is CSAVGRGIYNEQFF. CDR3 sequence (DNA): TGCAGTGCTGTGGGGAGGGGCATATACAATGAGCAGTTCTTC.

In regard to this clonotype: One end of the junction is discordant with germline, which a read error may explain. This chain connects TRBV28 to TRBJ1-1; D is unresolved. The CDR3 sequence is 18 residues long. Germline CDR1 and CDR2: MDHEN and SYDVKM. The CDR3 DNA follows: TGTGCCAGTAGTTTATGGCTCGCGTCTGATACAGTTAACACTGAAGCTTTCTTT. Translation gives CASSLWLASDTVNTEAFF.

This clonotype occurred a few times. A read error may account for a junction end that differs from germline. The V and J genes are TRBV11-3 and TRBJ1-3; D not certain. The CDR3 length is 17 residues. The V gene's germline CDR1 is SGHNT and CDR2 YENEEA. The DNA for the CDR3 is TGCGCCAGCAGCATCCGATCTCAGGAGTTCTCTGGAAACACCATACATTTT. As protein: CASSIRSQEFSGNTIHF.

As concerns this clonotype: One junction end disagrees with the germline gene, perhaps due to a read error. The rearrangement uses TRBV6-2 or TRBV6-3 and TRBJ2-5; 9 bases agree with TRBD2. The germline V gene has CDR1 MNHEY and CDR2 SVGEGT. This CDR3 has 20 amino acids. The CDR3 nucleotides read TGTACCAGTAGTTCCATCAGGCTAGCGGGATCCGAACCCAAAAAAGAGACCCAGTACTTC. The encoded protein is CTSSSIRLAGSEPKKETQYF.

For this clonotype: One end of the junction varies from germline; a read error may be responsible. The chain joins TRBV12-5 to TRBJ2-7; D not certain. Germline CDR1 is LGHNT and CDR2 is FRNRAP. The CDR3 loop spans 14 amino acids. The CDR3 sequence: CDSGSGGATYKQYF. The CDR3 DNA sequence: TGTGATAGTGGTTCCGGCGGAGCTACCTACAAGCAGTACTTC.

A remark on this clonotype: Here the CDR3 omits its conserved ending phenylalanine or tryptophan, so a read error is the likely source. The chain joins TRBV29-1 to TRBJ1-2; 8 bases match TRBD1. The CDR3 runs 14 residues. CDR1 and CDR2 (germline): SQVTM, ANQGSEA. The CDR3 reads CNVEDSGQGSGYTI. The DNA for the CDR3 is TGCAATGTTGAAGATAGTGGACAGGGAAGTGGCTACACCATC.

Concerning this clonotype itself: A junction end diverges from the germline sequence, so it may reflect a read error. The J gene is TRBJ1-2, the V gene TRBV6-5; D remains ambiguous. Germline V gene data show CDR1 as MNHEY and CDR2 as SVGAGI. The CDR3 spans 16 residues. Written as DNA, the CDR3 is TGTGCCAGCAGTTACTCGCCGGCACCTCTAATCTATGGCTACACATTC. Its protein product is CASSYSPAPLIYGYTF.

Worth noting for this clonotype: One end of the junction does not line up with germline, which may come from a read error. The chain uses TRBV10-3 and TRBJ2-5; TRBD2 agrees at 7 bases. Germline V CDR1 and CDR2: ENHRY, SYGVKD. The CDR3 is 15 amino acids. The CDR3 DNA is TGTTCCATCCGTGAGTCCACAGCGGGACCAGAGACCCAGTACTTC. This translates into CSIRESTAGPETQYF.